This T cell receptor (beta chain) was identified in a study of siplizumab effects on memory and regulatory T cells. General study points: Roughly 75-95% of proliferating CD4+ or CD8+ clones defied assignment to a naive or memory phenotype. Assignment to unstimulated subsets succeeded for only a minor fraction of the alloreactive clones. Memory cells seemed less diverse than naive T cells, which seemed major alloresponse contributors.

V shed 4 bases and J shed 9 bases, with 16 bases lying between them. Germline CDR1 reads GTSNPN; CDR2 reads SVGIG (reference sequence). The CDR3 runs 13 residues. Assays examined around 100,000 TCR templates per sample. Clones were read by immunoSEQ multiplex PCR, and TCRdb kept only the in-frame ones, dropping some. In the table there are around 100,000 clones, about 94% of which are singletons. Comments on this clone: Its cognate antigen is unknown.

The origin of this receptor is a human donor in good health. The V gene is TRBV30, the J gene TRBJ2-1, with unresolved D. The sequencing sample was made of non-Treg CD4+ T cells sorted from blood. In nucleotides, the CDR3 is TGTGCCTGGATGATAGAGGTGGGCGGTGAGCAGTTCTTC. This translates into CAWMIEVGGEQFF.